The rows below give T cell receptor beta chains drawn from one sample of a study of T cell responses to AZD1222 COVID-19 vaccine. Libraries were prepared by immunoSEQ multiplex PCR; TCRdb keeps only in-frame clonotypes and omits some of them. The table has roughly 140,000 clones, around nine tenths seen once. The sequences come from peripheral blood, collected 28 days after the second AZD1222 dose. The receptors were gathered from an adult who received the AZD1222 COVID-19 vaccine. The CDR3 runs from the conserved cysteine through the conserved F or W. The order of the fields is CDR3 DNA, CDR3 protein, clone size, V gene, CDR3 length, D gene, J gene. A D gene is named only where the DNA matches it firmly. Size tells how often a clone was seen (once, few, many) or the class of an expanded clone, and some rows leave it out.

CDR3 DNA: TGTGCCAGCAGCTCCCGCGGTACGGGCTATGGCTACACCTTC
CDR3 protein: CASSSRGTGYGYTF
clone size: .
V gene: TRBV5-6
CDR3 length: 14
D gene: .
J gene: TRBJ1-2

CDR3 DNA: TGTGCCAGCAGTTTGCCGCCTGGATACGAGCAGTACTTC
CDR3 protein: CASSLPPGYEQYF
clone size: .
V gene: TRBV28
CDR3 length: 13
D gene: .
J gene: TRBJ2-7

CDR3 DNA: TGTGCCAGCTCACCTCAGGGAACGGCAACTAATGAAAAACTGTTTTTT
CDR3 protein: CASSPQGTATNEKLFF
clone size: .
V gene: TRBV18
CDR3 length: 16
D gene: .
J gene: TRBJ1-4

CDR3 DNA: TGTGCCAGCAGCCGCGGACCCATCTCTTATTTT
CDR3 protein: CASSRGPISYF
clone size: .
V gene: TRBV12-3/TRBV12-4
CDR3 length: 11
D gene: .
J gene: TRBJ2-3

CDR3 DNA: TGTGCCAGCAGTCACTCCCGGGAACAGGGGCGAGGACGGACAACTAATGAAAAACTGTTTTTT
CDR3 protein: CASSHSREQGRGRTTNEKLFF
clone size: .
V gene: TRBV28
CDR3 length: 21
D gene: TRBD1
J gene: TRBJ1-4

CDR3 DNA: TGCAGCGCATCCAGACAGGGGATAGGCTACACCTTC
CDR3 protein: CSASRQGIGYTF
clone size: .
V gene: TRBV29-1
CDR3 length: 12
D gene: TRBD1
J gene: TRBJ1-2

CDR3 DNA: TGTGCCAGCAGCCCTAGCGGCTCACCCCTCCACTTT
CDR3 protein: CASSPSGSPLHF
clone size: .
V gene: TRBV7-9
CDR3 length: 12
D gene: .
J gene: TRBJ1-6

CDR3 DNA: TGCAGCGTTAGAGGACAGGGGTGGGATCAGCCCCAGCATTTT
CDR3 protein: CSVRGQGWDQPQHF
clone size: .
V gene: TRBV29-1
CDR3 length: 14
D gene: TRBD1
J gene: TRBJ1-5

CDR3 DNA: TGTGCCAGTACCGACAGGGGGTTTCTATTTGAAGCTTTCTTT
CDR3 protein: CASTDRGFLFEAFF
clone size: once
V gene: TRBV19
CDR3 length: 14
D gene: TRBD1
J gene: TRBJ1-1

CDR3 DNA: TGCAGCGTTGTGGCGGGCGCAGATACGCAGTATTTT
CDR3 protein: CSVVAGADTQYF
clone size: .
V gene: TRBV29-1
CDR3 length: 12
D gene: .
J gene: TRBJ2-3

CDR3 DNA: TGTGCCAGCAGTTTCGCCAGGGAAGGGGAAAAACTGTTTTTT
CDR3 protein: CASSFAREGEKLFF
clone size: once
V gene: TRBV27
CDR3 length: 14
D gene: .
J gene: TRBJ1-4

CDR3 DNA: TGTGCCAGCAGTGGAAGCTCAGGGGTCTTATCGAACACTGAAGCTTTCTTT
CDR3 protein: CASSGSSGVLSNTEAFF
clone size: .
V gene: TRBV27
CDR3 length: 17
D gene: .
J gene: TRBJ1-1

CDR3 DNA: TGTGCCCGCGGGGGGCGGGAGGCGACAGATACGCAGTATTTT
CDR3 protein: CARGGREATDTQYF
clone size: .
V gene: TRBV6-6
CDR3 length: 14
D gene: TRBD2
J gene: TRBJ2-3

CDR3 DNA: TGTGCCAGTAGCTCGGCCGGGGTCGGGAGCACTGAAGCTTTCTTT
CDR3 protein: CASSSAGVGSTEAFF
clone size: few
V gene: TRBV19
CDR3 length: 15
D gene: .
J gene: TRBJ1-1

CDR3 DNA: TGTGCCAGCAGCTTGGGGGTAGGGGAGTATTCACCCCTCCACTTT
CDR3 protein: CASSLGVGEYSPLHF
clone size: .
V gene: TRBV5-4
CDR3 length: 15
D gene: .
J gene: TRBJ1-6

CDR3 DNA: TGTGCCAGCAAGAAGACAGGGGTTTCCTACGAGCAGTACTTC
CDR3 protein: CASKKTGVSYEQYF
clone size: .
V gene: TRBV21-1
CDR3 length: 14
D gene: .
J gene: TRBJ2-7

CDR3 DNA: TGTGCCAGCAGTCCGACAGGTTCTCCGAACACTGAAGCTTTCTTT
CDR3 protein: CASSPTGSPNTEAFF
clone size: once
V gene: TRBV6-2/TRBV6-3
CDR3 length: 15
D gene: .
J gene: TRBJ1-1

CDR3 DNA: TGCAGCGTTTGGCGGGTGGGCTACACCTTC
CDR3 protein: CSVWRVGYTF
clone size: few
V gene: TRBV29-1
CDR3 length: 10
D gene: .
J gene: TRBJ1-2

CDR3 DNA: TGTGCCAGCAGCTTCGGGCTTGGAACTAATGAAAAACTGTTTTTT
CDR3 protein: CASSFGLGTNEKLFF
clone size: .
V gene: TRBV5-8
CDR3 length: 15
D gene: .
J gene: TRBJ1-4

CDR3 DNA: TGCAGCGTTGGAGAGTACGAGCAGTACTTC
CDR3 protein: CSVGEYEQYF
clone size: .
V gene: TRBV29-1
CDR3 length: 10
D gene: .
J gene: TRBJ2-7

CDR3 DNA: TGTGCCAGCAGCTTGGAGATGGGCGTCGGTAATTCACCCCTCCACTTT
CDR3 protein: CASSLEMGVGNSPLHF
clone size: .
V gene: TRBV5-6
CDR3 length: 16
D gene: .
J gene: TRBJ1-6

CDR3 DNA: TGTGCCAGCAGCTCACTAGGCGGCTTCAATCAGCCCCAGCATTTT
CDR3 protein: CASSSLGGFNQPQHF
clone size: .
V gene: TRBV7-9
CDR3 length: 15
D gene: .
J gene: TRBJ1-5

CDR3 DNA: TGTGCCAGCAGTGGTAGGGTTAACACCATATATTTT
CDR3 protein: CASSGRVNTIYF
clone size: .
V gene: TRBV25-1
CDR3 length: 12
D gene: .
J gene: TRBJ1-3

CDR3 DNA: TGTGCCAGCAGTTGGACAGCTCTTGGAAACACCATATATTTT
CDR3 protein: CASSWTALGNTIYF
clone size: .
V gene: TRBV6-2/TRBV6-3
CDR3 length: 14
D gene: .
J gene: TRBJ1-3

CDR3 DNA: TGTGCCAGCAGTTTCAGGGGCTATTCACCCCTCCACTTT
CDR3 protein: CASSFRGYSPLHF
clone size: .
V gene: TRBV27
CDR3 length: 13
D gene: .
J gene: TRBJ1-6

CDR3 DNA: TGTGCCAGCAGCTTAAGTGGATTGGCGGGAACAACTAATGAAAAACTGTTTTTT
CDR3 protein: CASSLSGLAGTTNEKLFF
clone size: few
V gene: TRBV7-9
CDR3 length: 18
D gene: .
J gene: TRBJ1-4

CDR3 DNA: TGTGCCTGGAGTGTATTTAGCGGCGATTTT
CDR3 protein: CAWSVFSGDF
clone size: .
V gene: TRBV30
CDR3 length: 10
D gene: .
J gene: TRBJ1-5

CDR3 DNA: TGCGCCAGCAGTGATATGCTAGCGGATAAATACAATGAGCAGTTCTTC
CDR3 protein: CASSDMLADKYNEQFF
clone size: .
V gene: TRBV10-1
CDR3 length: 16
D gene: TRBD2
J gene: TRBJ2-1

CDR3 DNA: TGTGCCAGCAGCGTAAGTTCTTCGGCAGGGACTAGCGGGGGGCCCCAAGAGACCCAGTACTTC
CDR3 protein: CASSVSSSAGTSGGPQETQYF
clone size: once
V gene: TRBV9
CDR3 length: 21
D gene: TRBD2
J gene: TRBJ2-5

CDR3 DNA: TGTGCCAGCAGTAAAGAATATCGACAGACCCAGTACTTC
CDR3 protein: CASSKEYRQTQYF
clone size: .
V gene: TRBV27
CDR3 length: 13
D gene: .
J gene: TRBJ2-5

CDR3 DNA: TGTGCCAGCGGGGACTCGGGGTTCGGGAATGAGCAGTTCTTC
CDR3 protein: CASGDSGFGNEQFF
clone size: .
V gene: TRBV25-1
CDR3 length: 14
D gene: .
J gene: TRBJ2-1

CDR3 DNA: TGTGCCAGCAGCGCCCTCCGGTTCGCGGGAGAAGACGAGCAGTACTTC
CDR3 protein: CASSALRFAGEDEQYF
clone size: .
V gene: TRBV9
CDR3 length: 16
D gene: TRBD2
J gene: TRBJ2-7

CDR3 DNA: TGTGCCAGCAGTTTGGCAGACACTGAAGCTTTCTTT
CDR3 protein: CASSLADTEAFF
clone size: .
V gene: TRBV12-3/TRBV12-4
CDR3 length: 12
D gene: .
J gene: TRBJ1-1

CDR3 DNA: TGTGCCAGCAGCCTCTGGGGGAACGAGCAGTACTTC
CDR3 protein: CASSLWGNEQYF
clone size: once
V gene: TRBV7-2
CDR3 length: 12
D gene: .
J gene: TRBJ2-7

CDR3 DNA: TGTGCCAGCAGCTTGAACTCGGGAAACTACTACGAGCAGTACTTC
CDR3 protein: CASSLNSGNYYEQYF
clone size: .
V gene: TRBV7-9
CDR3 length: 15
D gene: .
J gene: TRBJ2-7

CDR3 DNA: TGTGCCAGCTCTAGGACAGGGGGCCCAAGGTCGTATGGCTACACCTTC
CDR3 protein: CASSRTGGPRSYGYTF
clone size: .
V gene: TRBV27
CDR3 length: 16
D gene: TRBD1
J gene: TRBJ1-2

CDR3 DNA: TGTGCCAGCAGCTTCGGGGCTCAGCCCCAGCATTTT
CDR3 protein: CASSFGAQPQHF
clone size: .
V gene: TRBV7-9
CDR3 length: 12
D gene: .
J gene: TRBJ1-5

CDR3 DNA: TGTGCCAGCAGCCGAGTCGGGGAGCTGTTTTTT
CDR3 protein: CASSRVGELFF
clone size: once
V gene: TRBV3-1/TRBV3-2
CDR3 length: 11
D gene: .
J gene: TRBJ2-2

CDR3 DNA: TGTGCCAGCGGAGAGACAGGGTTCGGCGGGGAGCTGTTTTTT
CDR3 protein: CASGETGFGGELFF
clone size: .
V gene: TRBV28
CDR3 length: 14
D gene: TRBD1
J gene: TRBJ2-2

CDR3 DNA: TGTGCCAGCAGCCGGTTAGTAGGGGGACCCCAGCATTTT
CDR3 protein: CASSRLVGGPQHF
clone size: .
V gene: TRBV7-2
CDR3 length: 13
D gene: .
J gene: TRBJ1-5

CDR3 DNA: TGTGCCAGCACCCTACAGGGTTATCAGCCCCAGCATTTT
CDR3 protein: CASTLQGYQPQHF
clone size: .
V gene: TRBV12-3/TRBV12-4
CDR3 length: 13
D gene: .
J gene: TRBJ1-5

CDR3 DNA: TGTGCCCCAGGAGGGGACGGTAAGTTCAACACCATATATTTT
CDR3 protein: CAPGGDGKFNTIYF
clone size: .
V gene: TRBV6-5
CDR3 length: 14
D gene: .
J gene: TRBJ1-3

CDR3 DNA: TGTGCCAGCAGCGTTGGGGCAGGGAACACTGAAGCTTTCTTT
CDR3 protein: CASSVGAGNTEAFF
clone size: .
V gene: TRBV9
CDR3 length: 14
D gene: .
J gene: TRBJ1-1

CDR3 DNA: TGTGCCATCAGTGAGGACAGGAACGAGCAGTACTTC
CDR3 protein: CAISEDRNEQYF
clone size: .
V gene: TRBV10-3
CDR3 length: 12
D gene: .
J gene: TRBJ2-7

CDR3 DNA: TGTGCCAGTAGTACCCCCCGCCTAGCGGGGGCCACAGATACGCAGTATTTT
CDR3 protein: CASSTPRLAGATDTQYF
clone size: .
V gene: TRBV19
CDR3 length: 17
D gene: TRBD2
J gene: TRBJ2-3

CDR3 DNA: TGTGCCAGCAGTTTACCCGGGACAGGGGACTTCTACACCTTC
CDR3 protein: CASSLPGTGDFYTF
clone size: .
V gene: TRBV28
CDR3 length: 14
D gene: TRBD1
J gene: TRBJ1-2

CDR3 DNA: TGTGCCAGCAGCTTAGATTGGTTTTACTCTGGAAACACCATATATTTT
CDR3 protein: CASSLDWFYSGNTIYF
clone size: .
V gene: TRBV7-9
CDR3 length: 16
D gene: .
J gene: TRBJ1-3

CDR3 DNA: TGTGCCAGCAGTACCAGAGGAGCGGGGGAGAGAAATGAGCAGTTCTTC
CDR3 protein: CASSTRGAGERNEQFF
clone size: .
V gene: TRBV28
CDR3 length: 16
D gene: TRBD2
J gene: TRBJ2-1

CDR3 DNA: TGTGCCAGCATTGAACAGGGGGTTACTAACTATGGCTACACCTTC
CDR3 protein: CASIEQGVTNYGYTF
clone size: .
V gene: TRBV5-6
CDR3 length: 15
D gene: TRBD1
J gene: TRBJ1-2

CDR3 DNA: TGTGCCAGCAGTGAGCGGGAGTCTTACAATGAGCAGTTCTTC
CDR3 protein: CASSERESYNEQFF
clone size: few
V gene: TRBV6-1
CDR3 length: 14
D gene: TRBD2
J gene: TRBJ2-1

CDR3 DNA: TGCGCCAGCAGCTTGACAGGGGGCCTTGGAAACACCATATATTTT
CDR3 protein: CASSLTGGLGNTIYF
clone size: .
V gene: TRBV5-1
CDR3 length: 15
D gene: TRBD1
J gene: TRBJ1-3

CDR3 DNA: TGTGCCAGCAGCCCAGGGAAGGACCTCCAAGAGACCCAGTACTTC
CDR3 protein: CASSPGKDLQETQYF
clone size: .
V gene: TRBV7-2
CDR3 length: 15
D gene: .
J gene: TRBJ2-5

CDR3 DNA: TGTGCCAGTAGTCCCGGGACGATCTACAAAGAGACCCAGTACTTC
CDR3 protein: CASSPGTIYKETQYF
clone size: .
V gene: TRBV19
CDR3 length: 15
D gene: .
J gene: TRBJ2-5

CDR3 DNA: TGTGCCAGCATGTTGGTGAAACAGGGGAGTAACGAGCAGTACTTC
CDR3 protein: CASMLVKQGSNEQYF
clone size: .
V gene: TRBV6-5
CDR3 length: 15
D gene: TRBD1
J gene: TRBJ2-7

CDR3 DNA: TGTGCCAGTAGTCGGACTAGCGGGAGCCTAAATGAGCAGTTCTTC
CDR3 protein: CASSRTSGSLNEQFF
clone size: .
V gene: TRBV19
CDR3 length: 15
D gene: TRBD2
J gene: TRBJ2-1

CDR3 DNA: TGTGCCAGCAGTGGTGCACAGGGGGTGAGTCCGCCCCAGCATTTT
CDR3 protein: CASSGAQGVSPPQHF
clone size: once
V gene: TRBV6-6
CDR3 length: 15
D gene: TRBD1
J gene: TRBJ1-5

CDR3 DNA: TGTGCCAGCAGTCGACTAGCGGCCGCGGGGGAGACCCAGTACTTC
CDR3 protein: CASSRLAAAGETQYF
clone size: .
V gene: TRBV28
CDR3 length: 15
D gene: TRBD2
J gene: TRBJ2-5

CDR3 DNA: TGTGCCAGCAGCTTCCAGGGGTCTGGAAACACCATATATTTT
CDR3 protein: CASSFQGSGNTIYF
clone size: .
V gene: TRBV5-8
CDR3 length: 14
D gene: .
J gene: TRBJ1-3